This T cell receptor (beta chain) came from a study of OX40 agonist ivuxolimab in advanced cancers. Across the whole study: Those enrolled were approximately 78% male, with a mean age of roughly 62 years and ages from 23 to 79.

This CDR3 spans 13 amino acids. Germline CDR1 SQVTM, CDR2 ANQGSEA. Trimming shortened V by 6 bases and J by 4 bases, and 13 bases separated the two germline ends. Exclusion applied to patients with autoimmune disease history or systemic immunosuppression. Turning to this clone: The antigen is unknown.

The table came from immunoSEQ multiplex PCR; TCRdb's copy has only in-frame clones and leaves some out. The table lists approximately 48,000 clones, roughly 80% of them singletons. Study-level points and caveats: Some of the nonresponding patients also showed low levels of normalized T-cell clonal expansion. Dose levels from 0.1 to 3.0 mg/kg saw CD4+ and CD8+ blood T cells expand clonally by week 6.

This receptor was taken from an adult with an advanced solid tumor such as melanoma, head and neck, liver or kidney cancer. The V gene is TRBV29-1, the J gene TRBJ1-5, with a possible D match to TRBD1 (5 bases). The sample in question was CD4+ or CD8+ T cells sorted from blood, obtained in a trial of the OX40 agonist ivuxolimab. The CDR3 here is CSVAGAGNQPQHF. In DNA, the CDR3 is TGCAGCGTCGCTGGGGCAGGGAATCAGCCCCAGCATTTT.